A selection of T cell receptor beta chains follows, all from one sample in a study of response to subunit inactivated influenza vaccine. MiXCR, applied by TCRdb to the RT-PCR reads, yields one record per CDR3 protein. The sample carries 600,000 to 850,000 distinct CDR3 sequences, approximately 14% recorded once. This specimen was PBMCs from blood, taken roughly 2 weeks before vaccination. Receptors originate from a man aged 50-59 years who received an inactivated influenza vaccine. The CDR3 runs from the conserved cysteine through the conserved F or W. A D gene is named only where the DNA matches it firmly. Where a row states a size, it is once, few, many or the class of an expanded clone; other rows omit it.

abundance | j_gene | v_gene | d_gene | CDR3aa | CDR3nt
many | TRBJ2-4 | TRBV12-3/TRBV12-4 | TRBD2 | CASRTSGGPKNIQYF | TGTGCCAGCAGGACTAGCGGGGGCCCCAAAAACATTCAGTACTTC
- | TRBJ2-1 | TRBV7-9 | - | CASKLRRDANEQFF | TGTGCCAGCAAACTTAGACGGGATGCTAATGAGCAGTTCTTC
- | TRBJ1-5 | TRBV12-3/TRBV12-4 | TRBD1 | CASSTSGTGLNQPQHF | TGTGCCAGCAGTACCTCGGGGACAGGCCTCAATCAGCCCCAGCATTTT
- | TRBJ2-1 | TRBV12-3/TRBV12-4 | - | CASLVGQRTYNEQFF | TGTGCCAGCCTTGTTGGACAGAGAACCTACAATGAGCAGTTCTTC
- | TRBJ2-1 | TRBV6-2/TRBV6-3 | - | CASTLTAGHSYNEQFF | TGTGCCAGCACCCTTACGGCAGGCCACTCCTACAATGAGCAGTTCTTC
few | TRBJ2-1 | TRBV7-3 | TRBD1 | CASSPWTGVNEQFF | TGTGCCAGCAGCCCGTGGACAGGGGTCAATGAGCAGTTCTTC
- | TRBJ2-2 | TRBV6-2/TRBV6-3 | TRBD1 | CASRIHRGNTGELFF | TGTGCCAGCAGGATACACAGGGGGAACACCGGGGAGCTGTTTTTT
- | TRBJ1-1 | TRBV27 | TRBD1 | CASRNNRGAEAFF | TGTGCCAGCAGAAACAACAGGGGCGCTGAAGCTTTCTTT
- | TRBJ2-3 | TRBV28 | TRBD2 | CASSFVLLAGGTDTQYF | TGTGCCAGCAGTTTTGTCTTACTCGCGGGGGGGACAGATACGCAGTATTTT
- | TRBJ2-3 | TRBV9 | TRBD1 | CASTRGQGVRDTQYF | TGTGCCAGCACCAGGGGACAGGGGGTTCGTGATACGCAGTATTTT
- | TRBJ2-1 | TRBV20-1 | - | CSASSSGFWNEQFF | TGCAGTGCTAGTTCGTCCGGGTTTTGGAATGAGCAGTTCTTC
few | TRBJ2-1 | TRBV27 | - | CASSLDPGQTYNEQFF | TGTGCCAGCAGCCTAGATCCGGGACAAACTTACAATGAGCAGTTCTTC